Listed here is a single TCR beta chain. This sample is part of a study of blood T cell repertoires in COVID-19. Background on the study: The origin of the acute and convalescent COVID-19 samples was the United States, Italy and Spain. The analysed material was cDNA or gDNA that came from T cells, B-cell-depleted T cells, or PBMCs.

Clones were read by immunoSEQ multiplex PCR, and TCRdb kept only the in-frame ones, dropping some. The profile shows about 290,000 clones, approximately 91% of them singletons. The germline gives CDR1 SEHNR, CDR2 FQNEAQ (reference sequence). V lost 3 bases and J lost 6, with 9 bases in between. The CDR3 runs to 13 residues. Sequenced material: peripheral blood. This chain uses TRBV7-9 with TRBJ2-1; a possible D gene is TRBD2 (6 bases). The origin of this receptor is a woman aged 40 to 50 who had recovered from COVID-19. The CDR3 here is CASSLGSGNEQFF. The CDR3 nucleotides are TGTGCCAGCAGCTTGGGTAGCGGCAATGAGCAGTTCTTC. The full variable domain, rest sourced from reference TRBV7-9 and TRBJ2-1, is DTGVSQNPRHKITKRGQNVTFRCDPISEHNRLYWYRQTLGQGPEFLTYFQNEAQLEKSRLLSDRFSAERPKGSFSTLEIQRTEQGDSAMYLCASSLGSGNEQFFGPGTRLTVL.